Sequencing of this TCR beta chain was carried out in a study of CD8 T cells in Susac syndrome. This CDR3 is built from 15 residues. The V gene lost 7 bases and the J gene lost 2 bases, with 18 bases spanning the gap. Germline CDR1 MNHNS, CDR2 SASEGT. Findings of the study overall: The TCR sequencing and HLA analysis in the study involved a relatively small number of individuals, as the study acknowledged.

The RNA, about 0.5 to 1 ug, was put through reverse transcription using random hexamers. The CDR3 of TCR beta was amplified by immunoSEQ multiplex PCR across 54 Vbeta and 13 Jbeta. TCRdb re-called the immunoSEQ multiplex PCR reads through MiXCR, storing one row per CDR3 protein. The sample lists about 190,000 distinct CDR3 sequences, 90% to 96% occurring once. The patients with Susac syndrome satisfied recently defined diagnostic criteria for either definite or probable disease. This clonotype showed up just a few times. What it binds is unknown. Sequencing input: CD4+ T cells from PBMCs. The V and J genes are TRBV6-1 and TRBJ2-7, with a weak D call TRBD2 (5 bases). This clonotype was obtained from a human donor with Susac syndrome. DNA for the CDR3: TGTGCCAGCAATAGGGCTAGCCACTACCCCTACGAGCAGTACTTC. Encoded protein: CASNRASHYPYEQYF.